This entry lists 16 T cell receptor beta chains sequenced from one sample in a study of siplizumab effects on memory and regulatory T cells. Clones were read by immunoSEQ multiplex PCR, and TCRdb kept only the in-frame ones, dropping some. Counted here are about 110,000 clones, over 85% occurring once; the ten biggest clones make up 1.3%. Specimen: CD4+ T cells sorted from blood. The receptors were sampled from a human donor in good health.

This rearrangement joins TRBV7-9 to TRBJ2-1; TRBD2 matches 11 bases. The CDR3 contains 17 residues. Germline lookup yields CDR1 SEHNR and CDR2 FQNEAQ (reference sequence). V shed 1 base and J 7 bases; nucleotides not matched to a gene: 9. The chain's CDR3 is CASSLVGSSGRRNEQFF. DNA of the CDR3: TGTGCCAGCAGCTTAGTGGGGTCTAGCGGGAGGAGAAATGAGCAGTTCTTC.

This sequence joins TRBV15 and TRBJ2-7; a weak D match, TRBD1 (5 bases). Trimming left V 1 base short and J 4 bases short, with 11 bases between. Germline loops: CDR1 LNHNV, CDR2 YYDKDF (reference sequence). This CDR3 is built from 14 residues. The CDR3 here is CATSRGGKSYEQYF. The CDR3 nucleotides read TGTGCCACCAGCAGAGGGGGCAAGTCGTACGAGCAGTACTTC.

This CDR3 is CASSSDSWGTEAFF. CDR3 bases: TGTGCCAGCTCATCGGACAGTTGGGGCACTGAAGCTTTCTTT. The chain uses TRBV18 and TRBJ1-1; a weak D match, TRBD1 (6 bases). This CDR3 is 14 amino acids long. V dropped 5 bases and J dropped 4 bases, with 14 bases sitting between them. Per the germline V gene, CDR1 is KGHSH and CDR2 is LQKENI.

The CDR3 reads CASSEGSWAEKLFF. The CDR3 nucleotides read TGTGCCAGCAGCGAGGGCTCCTGGGCTGAAAAACTGTTTTTT. The rearrangement uses TRBV9 and TRBJ1-4; no clear D. The germline V gene encodes CDR1 SGDLS and CDR2 YYNGEE. The CDR3 length is 14 residues. Trimming took off 3 bases at V and 7 bases at J, with 13 bases between the two ends.

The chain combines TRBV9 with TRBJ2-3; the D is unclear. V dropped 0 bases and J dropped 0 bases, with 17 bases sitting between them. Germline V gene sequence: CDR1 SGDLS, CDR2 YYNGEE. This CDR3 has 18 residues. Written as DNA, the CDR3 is TGTGCCAGCAGCGTAGGGCCGGCAGGTAGAACTAGCACAGATACGCAGTATTTT. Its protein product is CASSVGPAGRTSTDTQYF.

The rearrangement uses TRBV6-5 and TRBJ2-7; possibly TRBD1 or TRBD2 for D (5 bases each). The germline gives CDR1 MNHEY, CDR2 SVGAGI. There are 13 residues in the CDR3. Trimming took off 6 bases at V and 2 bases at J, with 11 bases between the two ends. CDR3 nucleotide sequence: TGTGCCAGCAGGACCGGGGCCGCCTACGAGCAGTACTTC. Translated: CASRTGAAYEQYF.

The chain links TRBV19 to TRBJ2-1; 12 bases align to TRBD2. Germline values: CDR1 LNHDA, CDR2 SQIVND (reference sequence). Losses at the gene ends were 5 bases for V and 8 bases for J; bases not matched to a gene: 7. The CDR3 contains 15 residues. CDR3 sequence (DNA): TGTGCCAGTAGTCCGGTGACTAGCGGGAGCTATGAGCAGTTCTTC. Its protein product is CASSPVTSGSYEQFF.

The DNA of the CDR3 is TGTGCCAGCAGCCCAGAGGTAGGACAGGGGTCCTACGAGCAGTACTTC. Translation: CASSPEVGQGSYEQYF. The chain uses TRBV7-9 and TRBJ2-7; 9 bases match TRBD1. The junction had 9 bases not matched to a gene; V was cut back by 5 bases and J by 1 base. Germline CDR1 SEHNR, CDR2 FQNEAQ (reference sequence). The CDR3 sequence is 16 residues long.

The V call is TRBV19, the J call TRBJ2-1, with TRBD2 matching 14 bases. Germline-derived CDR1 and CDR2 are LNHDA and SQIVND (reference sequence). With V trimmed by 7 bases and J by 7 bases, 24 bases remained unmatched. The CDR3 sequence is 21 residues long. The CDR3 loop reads CASKLGGLGTSGRSPRNEQFF. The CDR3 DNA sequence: TGTGCCAGTAAACTGGGGGGTCTCGGGACTAGCGGGAGAAGTCCTCGAAATGAGCAGTTCTTC.

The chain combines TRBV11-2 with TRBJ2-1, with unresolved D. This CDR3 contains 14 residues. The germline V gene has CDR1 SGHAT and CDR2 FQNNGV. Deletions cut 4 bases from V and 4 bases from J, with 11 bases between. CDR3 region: CASSSRRAYNEQFF. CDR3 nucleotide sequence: TGTGCCAGCAGCTCCCGCCGGGCATACAATGAGCAGTTCTTC.

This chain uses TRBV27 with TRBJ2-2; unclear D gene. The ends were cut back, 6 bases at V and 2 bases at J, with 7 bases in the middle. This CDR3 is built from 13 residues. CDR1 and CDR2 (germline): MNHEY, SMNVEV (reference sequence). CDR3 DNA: TGTGCCAGCAGGCCAGAAAACACCGGGGAGCTGTTTTTT. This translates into CASRPENTGELFF.

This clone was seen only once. DNA for the CDR3: TGTGCCAGCAGCCGGACAGGGCCCTATGGCTACACCTTC. Translating it yields CASSRTGPYGYTF. The chain combines TRBV6-5 with TRBJ1-2; 8 nucleotides line up with TRBD1. With V trimmed by 6 bases and J by 4 bases, 4 bases remained unmatched. The CDR3 is made up of 13 amino acids. Germline lookup yields CDR1 MNHEY and CDR2 SVGAGI.

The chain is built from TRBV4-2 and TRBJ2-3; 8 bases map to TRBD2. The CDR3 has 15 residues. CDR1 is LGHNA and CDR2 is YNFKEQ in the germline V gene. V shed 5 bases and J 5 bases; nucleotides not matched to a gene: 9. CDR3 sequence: CASSDVGGVKDTQYF. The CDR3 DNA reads TGTGCCAGCAGCGACGTCGGGGGGGTTAAAGATACGCAGTATTTT.

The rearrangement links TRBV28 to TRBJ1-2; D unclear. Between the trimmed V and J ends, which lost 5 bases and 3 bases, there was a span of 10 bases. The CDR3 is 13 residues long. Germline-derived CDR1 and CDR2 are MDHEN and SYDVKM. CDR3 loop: CASSPPTHYGYTF. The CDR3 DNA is TGTGCCAGCAGTCCCCCAACCCACTATGGCTACACCTTC.

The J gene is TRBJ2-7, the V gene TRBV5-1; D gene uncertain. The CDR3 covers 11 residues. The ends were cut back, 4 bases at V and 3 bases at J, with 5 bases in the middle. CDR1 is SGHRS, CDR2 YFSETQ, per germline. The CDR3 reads CASSRDYEQYF. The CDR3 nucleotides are TGCGCCAGCAGCAGGGACTACGAGCAGTACTTC.

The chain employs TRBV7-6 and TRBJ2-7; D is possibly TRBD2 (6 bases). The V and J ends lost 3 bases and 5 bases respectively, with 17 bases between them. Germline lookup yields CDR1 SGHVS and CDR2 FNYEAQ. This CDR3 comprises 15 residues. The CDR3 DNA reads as TGTGCCAGCAGCTTCTTCCGGGGGATTCGGGACGAGCAGTACTTC. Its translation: CASSFFRGIRDEQYF.